This paragraph reports one TCR beta chain. Its antigen is still unknown. A much larger clonotype is one base distant, so this may be a read error. The CDR3 runs to 14 residues. Deletions cut 4 bases from V and 4 bases from J, with 14 bases between. Germline V gives CDR1 SGHDT, CDR2 YYEEEE. This record comes from a study of blood T cells in healthy people across ages. On the study more broadly: There was about one barcoded beta molecule captured by template switching per two T cells. General study results and limits: Diversity was estimated from one million T cells, and these estimates were considered underestimates.

Combining a sample-barcoded 5' primer with a J-beta primer mix, a second PCR ran for roughly 6 to 11 cycles. Template switching added a 12-random-nucleotide identifier to every cDNA molecule. Using its own MiXCR run on the 5' RACE reads, TCRdb lists one record per CDR3 protein. The sample lists about 690,000 distinct CDR3 sequences; 40% to 45% were seen once. There were healthy Caucasian individuals from Russia, aged about 6 to 100, serving as donors. The chain is built from TRBV5-6 and TRBJ1-2; D gene unclear. Sequencing input: blood. The sequence derives from a man older than 75 in good health. CDR3: CASSVRPTLYGYTF. The CDR3 DNA sequence: TGTGCCAGCAGCGTGAGGCCGACCCTCTATGGCTACACCTTC.